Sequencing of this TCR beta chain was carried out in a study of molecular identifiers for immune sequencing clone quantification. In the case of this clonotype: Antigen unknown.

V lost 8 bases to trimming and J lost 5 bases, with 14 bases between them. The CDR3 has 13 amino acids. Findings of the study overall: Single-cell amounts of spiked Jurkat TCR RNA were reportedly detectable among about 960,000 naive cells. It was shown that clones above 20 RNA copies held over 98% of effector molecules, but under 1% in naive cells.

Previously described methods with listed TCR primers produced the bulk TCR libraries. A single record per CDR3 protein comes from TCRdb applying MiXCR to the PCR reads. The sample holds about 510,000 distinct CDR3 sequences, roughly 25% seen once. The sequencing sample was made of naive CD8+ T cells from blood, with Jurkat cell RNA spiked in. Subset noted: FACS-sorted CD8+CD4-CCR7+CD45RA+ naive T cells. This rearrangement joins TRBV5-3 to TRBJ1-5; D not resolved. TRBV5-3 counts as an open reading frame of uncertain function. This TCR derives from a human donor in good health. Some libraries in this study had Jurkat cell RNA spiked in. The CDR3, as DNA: TGTGCCAGCAGAGTAGGTGGTTATCAGCCCCAGCATTTT. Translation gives CASRVGGYQPQHF.